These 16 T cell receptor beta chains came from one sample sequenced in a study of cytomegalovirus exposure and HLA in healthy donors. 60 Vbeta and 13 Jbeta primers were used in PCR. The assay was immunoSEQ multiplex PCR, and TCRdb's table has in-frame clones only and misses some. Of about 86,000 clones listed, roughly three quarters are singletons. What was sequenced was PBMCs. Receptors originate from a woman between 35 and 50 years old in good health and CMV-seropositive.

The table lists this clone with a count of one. The CDR3 protein is CASSLGQGASQPQHF. The CDR3 DNA is TGTGCCAGCAGTTTGGGTCAGGGCGCCTCTCAGCCCCAGCATTTT. V and J are TRBV27 and TRBJ1-5; D is perhaps TRBD1 (5 bases). Trimming took off 3 bases at V and 6 bases at J, with 15 bases between the two ends. This CDR3 region has 15 residues. Per the germline V gene, CDR1 is MNHEY and CDR2 is SMNVEV (reference sequence).

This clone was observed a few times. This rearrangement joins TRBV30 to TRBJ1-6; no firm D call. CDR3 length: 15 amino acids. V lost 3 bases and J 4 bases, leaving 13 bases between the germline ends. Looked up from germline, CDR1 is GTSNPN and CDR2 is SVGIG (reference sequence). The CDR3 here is CAWRTPGTYNSPLHF. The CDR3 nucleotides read TGTGCCTGGAGGACCCCGGGAACATATAATTCACCCCTCCACTTT.

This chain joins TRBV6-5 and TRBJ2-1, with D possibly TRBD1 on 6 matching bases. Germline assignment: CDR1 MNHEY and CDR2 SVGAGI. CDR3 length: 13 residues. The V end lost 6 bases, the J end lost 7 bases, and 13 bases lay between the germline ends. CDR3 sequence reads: CASREGHRNEQFF. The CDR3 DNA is TGTGCCAGCAGAGAGGGACACCGAAATGAGCAGTTCTTC.

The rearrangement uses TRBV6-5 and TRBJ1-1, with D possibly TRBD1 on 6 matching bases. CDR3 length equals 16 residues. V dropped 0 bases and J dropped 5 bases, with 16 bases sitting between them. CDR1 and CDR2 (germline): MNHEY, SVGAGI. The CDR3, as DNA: TGTGCCAGCAGTTACTCGAGTACAGGGAAGGTTACTGAAGCTTTCTTT. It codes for CASSYSSTGKVTEAFF.

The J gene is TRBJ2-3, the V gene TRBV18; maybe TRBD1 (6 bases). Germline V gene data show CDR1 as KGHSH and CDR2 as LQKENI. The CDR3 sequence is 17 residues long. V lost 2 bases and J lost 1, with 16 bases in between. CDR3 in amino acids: CASSPGNRVGGTDTQYF. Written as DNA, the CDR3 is TGTGCCAGCTCACCAGGGAACAGGGTCGGGGGCACAGATACGCAGTATTTT.

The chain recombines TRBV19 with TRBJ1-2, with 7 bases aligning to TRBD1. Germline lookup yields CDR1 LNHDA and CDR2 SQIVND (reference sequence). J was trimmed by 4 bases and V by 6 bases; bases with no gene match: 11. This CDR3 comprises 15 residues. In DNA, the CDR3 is TGTGCCAGTAGGCACCCTCCGACAGGGTCCTATGGCTACACCTTC. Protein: CASRHPPTGSYGYTF.

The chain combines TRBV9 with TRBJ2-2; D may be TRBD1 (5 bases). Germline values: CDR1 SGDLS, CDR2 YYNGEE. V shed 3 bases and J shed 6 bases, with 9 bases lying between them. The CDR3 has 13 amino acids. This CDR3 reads CASSEGWPGELFF. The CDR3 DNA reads TGTGCCAGCAGCGAGGGGTGGCCCGGGGAGCTGTTTTTT.

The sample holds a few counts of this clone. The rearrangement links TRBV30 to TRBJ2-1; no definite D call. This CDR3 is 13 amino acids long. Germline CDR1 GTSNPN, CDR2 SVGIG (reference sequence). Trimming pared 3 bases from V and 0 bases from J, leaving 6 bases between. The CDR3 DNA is TGTGCCTGGAGCCCGAGCTCCTACAATGAGCAGTTCTTC. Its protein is CAWSPSSYNEQFF.

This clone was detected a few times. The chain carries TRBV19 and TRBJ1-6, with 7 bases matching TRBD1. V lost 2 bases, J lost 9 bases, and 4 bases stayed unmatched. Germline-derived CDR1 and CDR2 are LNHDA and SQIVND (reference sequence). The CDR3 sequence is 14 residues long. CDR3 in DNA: TGTGCCAGTAGTATAACAGGGGCAGGTTCACCCCTCCACTTT. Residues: CASSITGAGSPLHF.

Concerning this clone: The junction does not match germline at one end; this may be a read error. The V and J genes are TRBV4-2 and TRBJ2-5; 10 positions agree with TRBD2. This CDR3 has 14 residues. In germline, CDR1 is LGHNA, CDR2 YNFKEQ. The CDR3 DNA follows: TGTGCCAGCGGCCAAGCGGGAGGGTCAGAGACCCAGTACTTC. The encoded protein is CASGQAGGSETQYF.

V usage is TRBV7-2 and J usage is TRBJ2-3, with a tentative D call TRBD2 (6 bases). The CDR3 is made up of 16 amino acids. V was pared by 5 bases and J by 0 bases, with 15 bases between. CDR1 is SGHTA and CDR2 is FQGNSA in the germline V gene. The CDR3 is CASSRAGGRSTDTQYF. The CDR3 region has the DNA TGTGCCAGCAGCCGGGCCGGGGGAAGGAGCACAGATACGCAGTATTTT.

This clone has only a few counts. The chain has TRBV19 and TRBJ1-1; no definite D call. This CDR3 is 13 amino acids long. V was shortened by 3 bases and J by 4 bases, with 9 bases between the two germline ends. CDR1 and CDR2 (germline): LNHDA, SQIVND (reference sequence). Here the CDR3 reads CASSIATVTEAFF. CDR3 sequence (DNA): TGTGCCAGTAGTATTGCAACAGTCACTGAAGCTTTCTTT. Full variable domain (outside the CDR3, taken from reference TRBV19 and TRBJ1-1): DGGITQSPKYLFRKEGQNVTLSCEQNLNHDAMYWYRQDPGQGLRLIYYSQIVNDFQKGDIAEGYSVSREKKESFPLTVTSAQKNPTAFYLCASSIATVTEAFFGQGTRLTVV.

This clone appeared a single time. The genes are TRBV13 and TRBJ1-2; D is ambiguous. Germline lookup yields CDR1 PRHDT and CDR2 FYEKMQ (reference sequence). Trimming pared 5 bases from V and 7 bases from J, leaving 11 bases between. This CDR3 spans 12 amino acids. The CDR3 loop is CASSASGLGYTF. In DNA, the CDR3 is TGTGCCAGCAGCGCCAGCGGGCTTGGCTACACCTTC.

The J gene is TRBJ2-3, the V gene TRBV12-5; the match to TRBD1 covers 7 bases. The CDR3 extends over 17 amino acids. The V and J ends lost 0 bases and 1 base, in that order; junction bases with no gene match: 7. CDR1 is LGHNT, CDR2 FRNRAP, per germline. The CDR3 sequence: CASGLVRQGVGTDTQYF. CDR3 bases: TGTGCTAGTGGTTTGGTACGGCAGGGGGTGGGCACAGATACGCAGTATTTT.

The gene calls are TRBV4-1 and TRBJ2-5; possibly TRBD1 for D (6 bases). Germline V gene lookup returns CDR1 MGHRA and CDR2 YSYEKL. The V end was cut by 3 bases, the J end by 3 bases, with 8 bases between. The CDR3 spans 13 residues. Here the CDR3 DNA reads TGCGCCAGCAGCCAGACAGGAGAAGAGACCCAGTACTTC. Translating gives CASSQTGEETQYF.

CDR3 amino acids: CASSLASNTGELFF. DNA for the CDR3: TGCGCCAGCAGCTTGGCTAGTAACACCGGGGAGCTGTTTTTT. This chain uses TRBV5-1 with TRBJ2-2; no definite D call. The CDR3 has 14 residues. V was clipped by 0 bases and J by 2 bases, with 5 bases between them. Germline CDR1 is SGHRS and CDR2 is YFSETQ.